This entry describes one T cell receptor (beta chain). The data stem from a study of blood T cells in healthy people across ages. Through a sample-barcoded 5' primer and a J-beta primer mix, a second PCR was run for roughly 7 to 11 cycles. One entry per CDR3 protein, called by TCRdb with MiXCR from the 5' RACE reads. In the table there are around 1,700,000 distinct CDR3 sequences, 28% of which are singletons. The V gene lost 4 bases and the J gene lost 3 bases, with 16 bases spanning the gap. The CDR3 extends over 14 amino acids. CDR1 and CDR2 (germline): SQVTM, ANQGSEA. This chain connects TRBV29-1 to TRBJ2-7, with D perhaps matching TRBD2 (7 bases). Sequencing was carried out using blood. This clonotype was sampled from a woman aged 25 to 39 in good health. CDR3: CSVGGGAQGYEQYF. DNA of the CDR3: TGCAGCGTTGGGGGGGGGGCACAAGGCTACGAGCAGTACTTC.